Listed below are T cell receptor beta chains from one sample, sequenced in a study of blood T cells in healthy people across ages. TCRdb processed the 5' RACE reads anew with MiXCR; each CDR3 protein has one entry. The sample lists about 1.7 million distinct CDR3 sequences; 28% were seen once. The source material was blood. The source of these receptors is a woman aged 25 to 39 in good health. Each CDR3 is given with its conserved first and last residue. A D gene is named only where the DNA matches it firmly. Clone size is not always given. Where it is, it says once, few, many or a class for expanded clones.

D,J,V,size,CDR3
TRBD2,TRBJ2-1,TRBV14,.,CASSRVERGVSFF
.,TRBJ2-4,TRBV6-1,many,CASREGQRIQYF
TRBD2,.,TRBV12-3/TRBV12-4,.,CASGGEPYEQYF
.,TRBJ2-5,TRBV3-1,.,CASSQAVGVETQYF
.,TRBJ1-1,TRBV3-1,.,CASSQVENTEAFF
.,TRBJ2-1,TRBV29-1,many,CSDLGVSYNEQFF
.,TRBJ2-1,TRBV15,.,CATSRATSIYEQFF
TRBD2,TRBJ2-5,TRBV20-1,few,CSARGLGLAGGQETQYF
.,TRBJ1-5,TRBV29-1,many,CSVAQGGGQPQHF
.,TRBJ2-1,TRBV7-6,.,CASSRCGLALNEQFF
.,TRBJ2-5,TRBV29-1,few,CSVEGRAGETQYF
.,TRBJ2-3,TRBV20-1,.,CSARVPGGTRVTQYF
.,TRBJ2-7,TRBV5-6,.,CANKTVYYEQYF
TRBD1,TRBJ2-4,TRBV5-1,many,CASSLEGGSGDIQYF
TRBD2,TRBJ2-1,TRBV18,few,CASSPLGLGHNEQFF
TRBD2,TRBJ2-7,TRBV20-1,.,CSARSREGSYEQYF
TRBD1,TRBJ2-7,TRBV3-1,.,CTSSQGGQGYEQYF
.,TRBJ2-7,TRBV10-2,many,CASILVAFYEQYF
TRBD1,TRBJ2-7,TRBV20-1,many,CSADRGSEQYF
TRBD1,TRBJ2-7,TRBV28,few,CASSFTGAPTYEQYF
TRBD1,TRBJ2-1,TRBV12-5,.,CASGGQGVGNEQFF
.,TRBJ2-7,TRBV27,.,CANTEDDLHEQYF
.,TRBJ2-1,TRBV30,.,CAWSVLWGPYNEQFF
.,TRBJ2-3,TRBV4-1,.,CASRLSGAPADTQYF
TRBD1,TRBJ1-2,TRBV28,.,CASSYRGRNGYTF
.,TRBJ1-1,TRBV12-3/TRBV12-4,few,CASSFDRQAFF
.,TRBJ2-7,TRBV7-9,few,CASSPPSIHEQYF
.,TRBJ1-5,TRBV7-2,few,CASSLGDTRNQPQHF
TRBD1,TRBJ1-4,TRBV15,.,CATSEGQGGEKLFF
TRBD2,TRBJ2-1,TRBV20-1,many,CSAPSGTSSYNEQFF
.,TRBJ1-6,TRBV5-5,.,CASSRDPLGNSPLHF
.,TRBJ1-1,TRBV10-1,.,CASSDPQAREAFF
.,.,TRBV4-1,.,CASSHFRGGETQYF
.,TRBJ1-2,TRBV4-3,.,CASSPEGRRGHTF
.,TRBJ2-7,TRBV6-6,few,CASRGREIEQYF
TRBD1,TRBJ2-7,TRBV5-1,.,CASSSRQGQEQYF
TRBD1,TRBJ1-2,TRBV7-9,.,CASSTWDRVTYGYTF
.,TRBJ2-4,TRBV7-2,.,CASSPVAKNIQYF
.,TRBJ1-2,TRBV6-5,few,CASSYDRSYGYTF
TRBD1,TRBJ1-2,TRBV6-5,.,CASSRPGQGFYGYTF
.,TRBJ1-5,TRBV20-1,few,CSARDSEQPQHF
.,TRBJ2-3,TRBV20-1,.,CSAGVGYSADTQYF
.,TRBJ1-2,TRBV18,few,CASSPGGLDGYTF
TRBD1,TRBJ1-1,TRBV29-1,.,CSVFDRDFGEAFF
.,TRBJ2-7,TRBV12-3/TRBV12-4,medium-sized,CASSLGYEQYF
.,TRBJ2-1,TRBV5-5,few,CATSTRYTETYNEQFF
TRBD1,TRBJ1-4,TRBV2,.,CASSLTTGTREKLFF
.,TRBJ1-2,TRBV3-1,.,CASSQDPGLYGYTF
.,TRBJ2-7,TRBV5-6,.,CASSLLGRQYLYEQYF
.,.,TRBV29-1,.,CSVEAYNEQYF
TRBD2,TRBJ2-5,TRBV15,.,CATSRDTGGGGTQYF
TRBD2,TRBJ2-1,TRBV30,.,CAGSGTSGKQFF
.,TRBJ2-7,TRBV5-6,.,CASHRFLQGREEQYF
.,TRBJ2-1,TRBV2,.,CASRPTQGFREQFF